The 32 T cell receptor beta chains below were found in one sample sequenced in a study of glioma-infiltrating T cells after dendritic cell vaccination. Clones were sequenced by immunoSEQ multiplex PCR, and TCRdb holds only the in-frame ones, with some missing. The table shows fewer than 75,000 clones, with around 86% occurring only once. Specimen: blood, collected before dendritic cell vaccination. These receptors were taken from a human donor with glioblastoma.

V and J are TRBV6-5 and TRBJ1-6; 10 bases are a match to TRBD1. This CDR3 is 15 amino acids long. J gave up 10 bases and V 6 bases, and 9 bases lay outside the gene matches. Germline V gene data show CDR1 as MNHEY and CDR2 as SVGAGI. This CDR3 reads CASRPGDRGRSPLHF. The CDR3 region has the DNA TGTGCCAGCAGGCCGGGGGACAGGGGCCGGTCACCCCTCCACTTT.

The rearrangement uses TRBV29-1 and TRBJ2-6, with 8 bases that match TRBD1. Per germline, CDR1 SQVTM and CDR2 ANQGSEA. The length of the CDR3 is 19 residues. With 7 bases clipped from V and 0 bases from J, the junction kept 17 bases outside the gene matches. The CDR3 is CSALGVLRDRLSGANVLTF. CDR3 coding DNA: TGCAGCGCCCTCGGGGTACTCCGGGACAGGCTCTCTGGGGCCAACGTCCTGACTTTC.

This chain uses TRBV18 with TRBJ1-1; D is possibly TRBD1 (6 bases). This CDR3 is 16 amino acids long. Trimming removed 3 bases at V and 0 bases at J, with 14 bases between. The germline V gene encodes CDR1 KGHSH and CDR2 LQKENI. The CDR3 DNA follows: TGTGCCAGCTCACCGTACCGACAGGTCATGAACACTGAAGCTTTCTTT. This translates into CASSPYRQVMNTEAFF.

The chain uses TRBV11-2 and TRBJ1-5; TRBD1 matches at 8 bases. Germline trimming cut 3 bases from V and 4 bases from J; bases unmatched to any gene: 14. The CDR3 sequence is 18 residues long. CDR1 is SGHAT and CDR2 is FQNNGV in the germline V gene. The chain's CDR3 is CASSLEGTGGFGNQPQHF. CDR3 in DNA: TGTGCCAGCAGCTTGGAAGGGACAGGCGGCTTTGGAAATCAGCCCCAGCATTTT.

The chain has TRBV7-2 and TRBJ2-7, with a possible D match to TRBD2 (5 bases). The J call could be wrong; TRBJ2-1 is a better fit for the DNA end. The CDR3 extends over 15 amino acids. From germline, CDR1 is SGHTA and CDR2 FQGNSA. CDR3 nucleotides: TGTGCCAGCAGCTTACGGGCCGTACACCGGGGTGAGCAGTTCTTC. It codes for CASSLRAVHRGEQFF.

This clone was picked up a small number of times. The chain recombines TRBV14 with TRBJ2-1, with D tentatively TRBD1 (5 bases). The ends were cut back, 4 bases at V and 5 bases at J, with 12 bases in the middle. The CDR3 extends over 14 amino acids. Germline V gene sequence: CDR1 SGHDN, CDR2 FVKESK. CDR3 nucleotides: TGTGCCAGCAGCCGACGCCGACAGCACAATGAGCAGTTCTTC. Translated: CASSRRRQHNEQFF.

The chain links TRBV7-2 to TRBJ1-5; 7 bases are shared with TRBD1. Germline V gene sequence: CDR1 SGHTA, CDR2 FQGNSA. This CDR3 contains 16 residues. V lost 4 bases to trimming and J lost 1 base; unmatched junction nucleotides: 7. The CDR3 coding sequence is TGTGCCAGCAGCTCCAGAACGACAGGGAGCAATCAGCCCCAGCATTTT. Amino acids: CASSSRTTGSNQPQHF.

V is TRBV5-6 and J is TRBJ1-2; TRBD1 is a possible D gene (5 bases). There are 14 residues in the CDR3. V was trimmed by 1 base and J by 5 bases, leaving 12 bases between them. Germline-derived CDR1 and CDR2 are SGHDT and YYEEEE. The CDR3 loop is CASSLYPGKYGYTF. CDR3 in DNA: TGTGCCAGCAGCTTGTACCCAGGGAAATATGGCTACACCTTC.

The V call is TRBV5-4, the J call TRBJ2-5; D perhaps matches TRBD2 (7 bases). The CDR3 extends over 15 amino acids. V was clipped by 0 bases and J by 2 bases, with 11 bases between them. Germline V gene lookup returns CDR1 SGHNT and CDR2 YYREEE (reference sequence). This CDR3 is CASSLEGGPQETQYF. CDR3 DNA sequence: TGTGCCAGCAGCTTGGAGGGGGGGCCTCAAGAGACCCAGTACTTC.

The CDR3 DNA reads as TGTGCCAGCAGCCAAGCACCGGGACTAGCGGGCACCGGGGAGCTGTTTTTT. Its translation is CASSQAPGLAGTGELFF. The genes are TRBV4-2 and TRBJ2-2; TRBD2 matches at 12 bases. V gave up 1 base and J gave up 4 bases; unmatched junction bases: 4. The CDR3 runs to 17 residues. Germline loops: CDR1 LGHNA, CDR2 YNFKEQ.

V and J are TRBV5-5 and TRBJ1-1; D perhaps matches TRBD1 (5 bases). Germline V gene lookup returns CDR1 SGHKS and CDR2 YYEKEE (reference sequence). CDR3 length: 15 residues. With 1 base removed from V and 1 base from J, the gap between germline ends came to 11 bases. The CDR3 protein is CASSLSGTANTEAFF. DNA for the CDR3: TGTGCCAGCAGCTTGTCGGGGACTGCGAACACTGAAGCTTTCTTT.

This chain connects TRBV2 to TRBJ1-5; 8 bases line up with TRBD1. V lost 0 bases, J lost 2 bases, and 3 bases stayed unmatched. From germline, CDR1 is SNHLY and CDR2 FYNNEI. This CDR3 has 16 amino acids. The CDR3 DNA follows: TGTGCCAGCAGTGAAGCCCTGGGACAGGGCAATCAGCCCCAGCATTTT. Amino acid sequence: CASSEALGQGNQPQHF.

The chain recombines TRBV5-5 with TRBJ1-5, with D possibly TRBD1 on 5 matching bases. CDR3 length: 16 residues. Trimming removed 0 bases at V and 9 bases at J, with 19 bases between. Germline values: CDR1 SGHKS, CDR2 YYEKEE (reference sequence). The CDR3 coding sequence is TGTGCCAGCAGCTTGGACCCTGCGGGGGTTATTCGGCCCCAGCATTTT. Translated: CASSLDPAGVIRPQHF. Full variable domain (rest looked up from reference TRBV5-5 and TRBJ1-5): DAGVTQSPTHLIKTRGQQVTLRCSPISGHKSVSWYQQVLGQGPQFIFQYYEKEERGRGNFPDRFSARQFPNYSSELNVNALLLGDSALYLCASSLDPAGVIRPQHFGDGTRLSIL.

The chain links TRBV11-3 to TRBJ1-1; no firm D call. CDR3 length equals 15 residues. Germline CDR1 SGHNT, CDR2 YENEEA. V lost 1 base and J lost 1, with 10 bases in between. The CDR3 loop is CASSLGGTTNTEAFF. The CDR3 DNA follows: TGTGCCAGCAGCTTAGGCGGTACAACGAACACTGAAGCTTTCTTT.

This chain links TRBV30 with TRBJ2-3; tentatively, D is TRBD2 (6 bases). The CDR3 has 14 amino acids. The V gene's germline CDR1 is GTSNPN and CDR2 SVGIG (reference sequence). V was cut by 1 base and J by 1 base, with 9 bases left in between. The CDR3 spells CAWSESSGTDTQYF. Written as DNA, the CDR3 is TGTGCCTGGAGTGAATCTAGCGGCACAGATACGCAGTATTTT.

The rearrangement links TRBV11-1 to TRBJ2-7; 9 bases are shared with TRBD1. This CDR3 has 15 residues. Germline V gene data show CDR1 as SGHAT and CDR2 as FQDESV (reference sequence). V dropped 5 bases and J dropped 1; count of bases not matched to a gene: 6. Written as DNA, the CDR3 is TGTGCCAGCAGCCCTACTGGGACAGGGTCCTACGAGCAGTACTTC. Translation gives CASSPTGTGSYEQYF.

The chain combines TRBV11-2 with TRBJ2-7, with a weak D call TRBD1 (5 bases). This CDR3 spans 14 amino acids. V lost 0 bases, J lost 3 bases, and 9 bases lay in between. Germline V gene data show CDR1 as SGHAT and CDR2 as FQNNGV. CDR3 nucleotides: TGTGCCAGCAGCTTAGATCGGACATACTACGAGCAGTACTTC. Amino acids: CASSLDRTYYEQYF.

This chain connects TRBV5-1 to TRBJ1-6; D might be TRBD1 (6 bases). Deletions cut 0 bases from V and 3 bases from J, with 7 bases between. CDR3 size: 15 residues. Germline assignment: CDR1 SGHRS and CDR2 YFSETQ. Written as DNA, the CDR3 is TGCGCCAGCAGCTTGGAAGGGGGCTATAATTCACCCCTCCACTTT. Its translation is CASSLEGGYNSPLHF. Filled out from reference TRBV5-1 and TRBJ1-6, the complete variable domain reads KAGVTQTPRYLIKTRGQQVTLSCSPISGHRSVSWYQQTPGQGLQFLFEYFSETQRNKGNFPGRFSGRQFSNSRSEMNVSTLELGDSALYLCASSLEGGYNSPLHFGNGTRLTVT.

CDR3 sequence reads: CASSLGLATYEQYF. Here the CDR3 DNA reads TGCGCCAGCAGCTTGGGACTAGCGACGTACGAGCAGTACTTC. This chain uses TRBV5-1 with TRBJ2-7; 8 nucleotides agree with TRBD2. From germline, CDR1 is SGHRS and CDR2 YFSETQ. Trimming took 0 bases from V and 4 from J; bases not matched to a gene: 3. The CDR3 consists of 14 residues.

This chain connects TRBV27 to TRBJ1-4; D remains unclear. With 0 bases removed from V and 7 bases from J, the gap between germline ends came to 12 bases. This CDR3 contains 15 residues. The germline CDR1 and CDR2 sequences are MNHEY and SMNVEV (reference sequence). In DNA, the CDR3 is TGTGCCAGCAGTTTATCCGGTCTCCCGGGTGAAAAACTGTTTTTT. Its protein product is CASSLSGLPGEKLFF. The full variable domain, in which reference TRBV27 and TRBJ1-4 provide the parts outside the CDR3, is EAQVTQNPRYLITVTGKKLTVTCSQNMNHEYMSWYRQDPGLGLRQIYYSMNVEVTDKGDVPEGYKVSRKEKRNFPLILESPSPNQTSLYFCASSLSGLPGEKLFFGSGTQLSVL.

This clone showed up just once. The chain has TRBV4-2 and TRBJ2-4, with 14 bases matching TRBD2. V dropped 0 bases and J dropped 7; count of bases not matched to a gene: 11. The germline V gene encodes CDR1 LGHNA and CDR2 YNFKEQ. The CDR3 has 19 amino acids. CDR3 residues: CASSQEVLGLAGARNIQYF. The DNA for the CDR3 is TGTGCCAGCAGCCAAGAGGTTCTGGGACTAGCGGGGGCTCGGAACATTCAGTACTTC.

The rearrangement links TRBV27 to TRBJ1-2, with D unresolved. The CDR3 loop spans 14 amino acids. CDR1 and CDR2 from the germline V gene are MNHEY and SMNVEV (reference sequence). Deletions cut 4 bases from V and 2 bases from J, with 11 bases between. CDR3 amino acids: CASSSWTGNYGYTF. The DNA for the CDR3 is TGTGCCAGCAGTTCGTGGACTGGAAACTATGGCTACACCTTC.

The rearrangement joins TRBV2 to TRBJ2-7; 9 bases map to TRBD1. CDR3 length equals 13 residues. The ends lost 7 bases at V and 7 bases at J; junction bases unmatched: 8. Germline V lookup: CDR1 SNHLY, CDR2 FYNNEI. The CDR3 nucleotides read TGTGCCAGCAAGAGGTTCGACAGGGGGGAGCAGTACTTC. Amino acid sequence: CASKRFDRGEQYF.

The chain combines TRBV6-1 with TRBJ1-1, with D tentatively TRBD1 (6 bases). Germline loops: CDR1 MNHNS, CDR2 SASEGT. This CDR3 has 15 amino acids. The V end lost 4 bases, the J end lost 6 bases, and 18 bases lay between the germline ends. The CDR3 region is CASSGDTGPRAEAFF. The CDR3 DNA is TGTGCCAGCAGTGGAGATACAGGGCCTCGGGCTGAAGCTTTCTTT.

The genes are TRBV27 and TRBJ1-4, with a possible D match to TRBD1 (6 bases). The CDR3 covers 13 residues. Germline V lookup: CDR1 MNHEY, CDR2 SMNVEV (reference sequence). V dropped 4 bases and J dropped 8 bases, with 11 bases sitting between them. CDR3 residues: CASSWQGYEKLFF. CDR3 DNA sequence: TGTGCCAGCAGTTGGCAGGGGTACGAAAAACTGTTTTTT.

This chain connects TRBV29-1 to TRBJ2-1, with 11 positions matching TRBD2. CDR3 length equals 16 residues. Germline CDR1 and CDR2: SQVTM and ANQGSEA. J was trimmed by 9 bases and V by 4 bases; bases with no gene match: 14. CDR3 sequence: CSVVPTGTSGLGEQFF. DNA of the CDR3: TGCAGCGTTGTACCTACTGGGACTAGCGGATTGGGTGAGCAGTTCTTC.

V and J are TRBV19 and TRBJ1-5, with D possibly being TRBD1 (5 bases). The germline V gene has CDR1 LNHDA and CDR2 SQIVND (reference sequence). Between the trimmed V and J ends, which lost 7 bases and 4 bases, there was a span of 14 bases. This CDR3 is built from 14 residues. In nucleotides, the CDR3 is TGTGCCAGTAATCCGGCAGGGTCAAATCAGCCCCAGCATTTT. Translation gives CASNPAGSNQPQHF.

The chain has TRBV13 and TRBJ1-2; tentative D call: TRBD1 (6 bases). The CDR3 spans 14 residues. Germline V gene lookup returns CDR1 PRHDT and CDR2 FYEKMQ (reference sequence). The germline V and J ends were trimmed by 4 bases and 8 bases, with 17 bases remaining between them. CDR3 nucleotides: TGTGCCAGCAGCTCCCTATGGGGGGGGCGCGGCTACACCTTC. Residues: CASSSLWGGRGYTF.

J is TRBJ1-2 and V is TRBV7-6; 7 positions agree with TRBD1. Germline V CDR1 and CDR2: SGHVS, FNYEAQ. The CDR3 length is 14 residues. Trimming at V came to 5 bases and at J to 6 bases, leaving 9 bases not matched to a gene. The CDR3 DNA reads as TGTGCCAGCAGCCAGGGGGTAGGCGGGGATGGCTACACCTTC. Translation: CASSQGVGGDGYTF.

The V and J genes are TRBV19 and TRBJ1-2; TRBD1 aligns across 12 bases. V lost 5 bases, J lost 7 bases, and 14 bases stayed unmatched. This CDR3 is built from 17 residues. CDR1 is LNHDA and CDR2 is SQIVND in the germline V gene (reference sequence). Written as DNA, the CDR3 is TGTGCCAGTAGTGTTCCGGGACAGGGGGCGCGACGGGCTGGCTACACCTTC. This codes for CASSVPGQGARRAGYTF.

This clone was counted only a few times. The rearrangement uses TRBV2 and TRBJ1-4, with 8 bases lining up with TRBD1. The V gene end was trimmed by 6 bases and the J gene end by 8 bases; junction bases not matched to a gene: 8. Germline V CDR1 and CDR2: SNHLY, FYNNEI. The CDR3 length is 14 residues. The CDR3 reads CASRRETGDEKLFF. DNA for the CDR3: TGTGCCAGCAGGCGCGAGACAGGGGACGAAAAACTGTTTTTT.

The V call is TRBV7-9, the J call TRBJ1-1, with a possible D match to TRBD1 (6 bases). The germline gives CDR1 SEHNR, CDR2 FQNEAQ (reference sequence). V gave up 5 bases and J gave up 4 bases, with 11 bases separating them. The CDR3 contains 13 residues. The CDR3 bases are TGTGCCAGCAGCGTGACAGGTGCCACTGAAGCTTTCTTT. Its translation is CASSVTGATEAFF.